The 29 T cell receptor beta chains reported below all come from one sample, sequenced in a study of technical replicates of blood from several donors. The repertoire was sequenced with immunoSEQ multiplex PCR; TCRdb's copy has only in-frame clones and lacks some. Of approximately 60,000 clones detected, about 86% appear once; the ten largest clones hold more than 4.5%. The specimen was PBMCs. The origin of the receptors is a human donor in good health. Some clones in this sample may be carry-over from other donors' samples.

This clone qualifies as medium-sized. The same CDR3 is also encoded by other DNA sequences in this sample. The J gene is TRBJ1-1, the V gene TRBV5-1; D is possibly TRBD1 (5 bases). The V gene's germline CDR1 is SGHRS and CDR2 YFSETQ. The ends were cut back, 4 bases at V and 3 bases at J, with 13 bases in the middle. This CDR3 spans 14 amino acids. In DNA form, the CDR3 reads TGCGCCAGCAGCCCGGCCGGGGGGTACACTGAAGCTTTCTTT. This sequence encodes CASSPAGGYTEAFF.

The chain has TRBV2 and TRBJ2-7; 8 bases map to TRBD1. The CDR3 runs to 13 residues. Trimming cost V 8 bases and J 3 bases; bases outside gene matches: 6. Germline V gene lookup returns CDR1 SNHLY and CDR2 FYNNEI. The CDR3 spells CASGQDRVYEQYF. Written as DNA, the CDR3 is TGTGCCAGCGGTCAGGACAGGGTCTACGAGCAGTACTTC.

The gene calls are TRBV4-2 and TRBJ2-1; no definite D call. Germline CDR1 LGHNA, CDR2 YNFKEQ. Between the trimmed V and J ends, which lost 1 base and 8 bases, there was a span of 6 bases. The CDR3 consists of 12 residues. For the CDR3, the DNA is TGTGCCAGCAGCCAAGGTCGGTATGAGCAGTTCTTC. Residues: CASSQGRYEQFF.

The CDR3 here is CASSDGQGARGYGYTF. The CDR3 coding sequence is TGTGCCAGCAGTGACGGACAGGGGGCGAGGGGCTATGGCTACACCTTC. V usage is TRBV7-9 and J usage is TRBJ1-2, with 11 bases identical to TRBD1. J gave up 4 bases and V 6 bases, and 10 bases lay outside the gene matches. The CDR3 spans 16 residues. Germline V lookup: CDR1 SEHNR, CDR2 FQNEAQ (reference sequence).

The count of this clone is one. The CDR3 here is CASSREAGAGAPDTQYF. The CDR3 nucleotides read TGCGCCAGCAGCCGAGAAGCTGGAGCGGGAGCACCAGATACGCAGTATTTT. The chain carries TRBV4-1 and TRBJ2-3, with 8 bases fitting TRBD2. Germline CDR1 MGHRA, CDR2 YSYEKL. The V and J ends lost 4 bases and 4 bases, in that order; junction bases with no gene match: 13. There are 17 residues in the CDR3.

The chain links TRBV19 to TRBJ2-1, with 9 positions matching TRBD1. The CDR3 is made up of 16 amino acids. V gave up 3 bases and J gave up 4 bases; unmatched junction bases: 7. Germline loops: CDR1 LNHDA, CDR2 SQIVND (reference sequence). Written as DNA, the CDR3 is TGTGCCAGTAGTATGAAGGACAGGGGATTATACAATGAGCAGTTCTTC. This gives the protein CASSMKDRGLYNEQFF.

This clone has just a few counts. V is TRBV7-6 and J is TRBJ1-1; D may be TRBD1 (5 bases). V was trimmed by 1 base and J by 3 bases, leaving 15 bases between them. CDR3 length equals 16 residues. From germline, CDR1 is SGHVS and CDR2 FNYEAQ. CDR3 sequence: CASSLVGRGGDTEAFF. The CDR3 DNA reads TGTGCCAGCAGCTTAGTCGGAAGGGGTGGGGACACTGAAGCTTTCTTT.

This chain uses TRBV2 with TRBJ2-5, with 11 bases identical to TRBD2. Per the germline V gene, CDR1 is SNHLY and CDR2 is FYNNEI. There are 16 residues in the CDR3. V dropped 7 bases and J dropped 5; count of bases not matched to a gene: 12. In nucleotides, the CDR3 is TGTGCCAGCACCCCGCGATTAGCGGGAGGGCCTGAGACCCAGTACTTC. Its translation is CASTPRLAGGPETQYF.

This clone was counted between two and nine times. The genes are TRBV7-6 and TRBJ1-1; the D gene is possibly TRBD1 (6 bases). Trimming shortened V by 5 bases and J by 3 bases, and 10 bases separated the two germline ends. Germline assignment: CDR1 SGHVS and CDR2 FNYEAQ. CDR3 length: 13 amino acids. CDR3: CASSRGGDTEAFF. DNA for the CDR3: TGTGCCAGCAGCCGAGGGGGGGACACTGAAGCTTTCTTT. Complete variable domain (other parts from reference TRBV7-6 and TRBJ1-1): GAGVSQSPRYKVTKRGQDVALRCDPISGHVSLYWYRQALGQGPEFLTYFNYEAQQDKSGLPNDRFSAERPEGSISTLTIQRTEQRDSAMYRCASSRGGDTEAFFGQGTRLTVV.

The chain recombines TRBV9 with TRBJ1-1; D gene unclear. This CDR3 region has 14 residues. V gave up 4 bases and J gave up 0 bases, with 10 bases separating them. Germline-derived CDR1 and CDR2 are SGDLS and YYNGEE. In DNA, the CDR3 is TGTGCCAGCAGCCCAACCTCAGTGAACACTGAAGCTTTCTTT. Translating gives CASSPTSVNTEAFF. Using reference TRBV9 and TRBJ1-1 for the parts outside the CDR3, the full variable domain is DSGVTQTPKHLITATGQRVTLRCSPRSGDLSVYWYQQSLDQGLQFLIQYYNGEERAKGNILERFSAQQFPDLHSELNLSSLELGDSALYFCASSPTSVNTEAFFGQGTRLTVV.

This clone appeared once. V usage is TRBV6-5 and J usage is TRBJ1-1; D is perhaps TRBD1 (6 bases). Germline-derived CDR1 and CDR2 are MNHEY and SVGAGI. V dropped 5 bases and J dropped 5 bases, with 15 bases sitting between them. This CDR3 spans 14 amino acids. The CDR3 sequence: CASSHQGSRTEAFF. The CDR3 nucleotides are TGTGCCAGCAGTCATCAGGGGTCGCGGACTGAAGCTTTCTTT.

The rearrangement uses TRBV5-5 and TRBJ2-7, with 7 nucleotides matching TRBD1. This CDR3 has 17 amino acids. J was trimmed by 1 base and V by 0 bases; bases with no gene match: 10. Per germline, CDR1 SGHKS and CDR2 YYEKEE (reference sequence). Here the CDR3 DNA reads TGTGCCAGCAGCTTGGCACGACAGGGATTTGGGTCCTACGAGCAGTACTTC. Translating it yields CASSLARQGFGSYEQYF.

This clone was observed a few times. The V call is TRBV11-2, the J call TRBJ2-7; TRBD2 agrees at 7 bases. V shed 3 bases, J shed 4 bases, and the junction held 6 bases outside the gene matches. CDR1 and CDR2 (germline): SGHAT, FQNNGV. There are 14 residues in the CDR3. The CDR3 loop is CASSLGGQQYEQYF. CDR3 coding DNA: TGTGCCAGCAGCTTGGGAGGGCAGCAATACGAGCAGTACTTC.

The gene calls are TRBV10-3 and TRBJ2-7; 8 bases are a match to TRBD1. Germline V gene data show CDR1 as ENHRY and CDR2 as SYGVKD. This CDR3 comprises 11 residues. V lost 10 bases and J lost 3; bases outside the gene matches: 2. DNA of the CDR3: TGTGCCACTACAGGGGGCTACGAGCAGTACTTC. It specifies CATTGGYEQYF.

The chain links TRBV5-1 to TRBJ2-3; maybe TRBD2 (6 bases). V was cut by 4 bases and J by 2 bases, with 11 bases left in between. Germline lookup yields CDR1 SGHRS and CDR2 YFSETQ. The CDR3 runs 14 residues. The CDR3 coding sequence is TGCGCCAGCAGCCCTGGGACTTCCACAGATACGCAGTATTTT. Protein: CASSPGTSTDTQYF.

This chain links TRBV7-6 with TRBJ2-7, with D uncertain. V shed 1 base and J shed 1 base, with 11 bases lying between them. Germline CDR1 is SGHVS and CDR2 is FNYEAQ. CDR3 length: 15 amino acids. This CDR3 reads CASSLDSRSSYEQYF. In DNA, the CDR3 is TGTGCCAGCAGCTTAGATAGTCGATCTTCCTACGAGCAGTACTTC.

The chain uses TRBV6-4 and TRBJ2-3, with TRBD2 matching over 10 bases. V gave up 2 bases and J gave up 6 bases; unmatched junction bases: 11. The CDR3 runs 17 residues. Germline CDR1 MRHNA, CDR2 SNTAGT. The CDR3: CASSDESSGGLPDTQYF. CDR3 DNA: TGTGCCAGCAGTGACGAGAGTAGCGGGGGGTTGCCGGATACGCAGTATTTT.

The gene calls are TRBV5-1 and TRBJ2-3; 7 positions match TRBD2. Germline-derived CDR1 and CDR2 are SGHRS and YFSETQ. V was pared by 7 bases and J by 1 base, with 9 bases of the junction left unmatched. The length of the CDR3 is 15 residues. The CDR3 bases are TGCGCCAGCGCCAGGGAGGGAGGCGGCACAGATACGCAGTATTTT. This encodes CASAREGGGTDTQYF.

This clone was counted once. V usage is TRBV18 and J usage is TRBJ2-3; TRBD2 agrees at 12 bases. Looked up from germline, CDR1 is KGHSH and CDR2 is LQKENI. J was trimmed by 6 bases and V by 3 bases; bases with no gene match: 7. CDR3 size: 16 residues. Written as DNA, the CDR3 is TGTGCCAGCTCACCCCGACTAGCGGGGGCCGGGGATACGCAGTATTTT. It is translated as CASSPRLAGAGDTQYF. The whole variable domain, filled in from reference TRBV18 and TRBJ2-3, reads NAGVMQNPRHLVRRRGQEARLRCSPMKGHSHVYWYRQLPEEGLKFMVYLQKENIIDESGMPKERFSAEFPKEGPSILRIQQVVRGDSAAYFCASSPRLAGAGDTQYFGPGTRLTVL.

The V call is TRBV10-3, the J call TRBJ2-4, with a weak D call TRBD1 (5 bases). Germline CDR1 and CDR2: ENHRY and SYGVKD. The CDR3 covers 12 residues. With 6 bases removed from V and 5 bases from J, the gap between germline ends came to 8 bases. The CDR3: CAISEGENIQYF. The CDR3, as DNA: TGTGCCATCAGCGAAGGGGAAAACATTCAGTACTTC.

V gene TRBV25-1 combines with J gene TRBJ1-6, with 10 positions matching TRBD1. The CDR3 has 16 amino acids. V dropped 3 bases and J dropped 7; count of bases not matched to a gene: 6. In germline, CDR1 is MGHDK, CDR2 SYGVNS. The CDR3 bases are TGTGCCAGCAGTGAGGACAGGGGGAGGTTCAATTCACCCCTCCACTTT. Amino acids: CASSEDRGRFNSPLHF. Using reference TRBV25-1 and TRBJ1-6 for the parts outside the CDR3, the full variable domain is EADIYQTPRYLVIGTGKKITLECSQTMGHDKMYWYQQDPGMELHLIHYSYGVNSTEKGDLSSESTVSRIRTEHFPLTLESARPSHTSQYLCASSEDRGRFNSPLHFGNGTRLTVT.

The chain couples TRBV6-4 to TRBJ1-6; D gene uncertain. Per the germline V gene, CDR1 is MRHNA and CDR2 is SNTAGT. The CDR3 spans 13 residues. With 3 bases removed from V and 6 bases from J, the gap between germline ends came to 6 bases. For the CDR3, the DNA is TGTGCCAGCAGTGAAGAGGTTAATTCACCCCTCCACTTT. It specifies CASSEEVNSPLHF.

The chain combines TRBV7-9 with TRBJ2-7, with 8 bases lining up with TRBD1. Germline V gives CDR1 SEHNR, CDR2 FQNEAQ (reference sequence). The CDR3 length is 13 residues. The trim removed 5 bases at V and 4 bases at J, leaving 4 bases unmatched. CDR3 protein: CASSPRQGYEQYF. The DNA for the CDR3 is TGTGCCAGCAGCCCTAGACAGGGGTACGAGCAGTACTTC.

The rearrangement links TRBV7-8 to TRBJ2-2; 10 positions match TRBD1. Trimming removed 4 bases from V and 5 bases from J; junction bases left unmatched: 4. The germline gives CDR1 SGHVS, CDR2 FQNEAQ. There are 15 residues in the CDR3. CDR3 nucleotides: TGTGCCAGCAGCTGGTGGACAGGGGGGACCGGGGAGCTGTTTTTT. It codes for CASSWWTGGTGELFF.

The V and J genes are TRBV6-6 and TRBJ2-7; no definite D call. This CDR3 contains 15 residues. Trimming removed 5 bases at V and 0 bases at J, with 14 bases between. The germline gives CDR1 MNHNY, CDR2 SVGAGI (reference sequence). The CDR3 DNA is TGTGCCAGCAGTGCCCCCGGTCGGAGCTCCTACGAGCAGTACTTC. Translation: CASSAPGRSSYEQYF.

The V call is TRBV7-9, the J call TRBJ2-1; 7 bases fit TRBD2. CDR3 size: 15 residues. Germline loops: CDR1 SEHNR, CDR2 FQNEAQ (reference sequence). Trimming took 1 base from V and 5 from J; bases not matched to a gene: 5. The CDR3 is CASSLGSGADNEQFF. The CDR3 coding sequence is TGTGCCAGCAGCTTAGGCAGCGGGGCCGACAATGAGCAGTTCTTC. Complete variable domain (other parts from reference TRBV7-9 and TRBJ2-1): DTGVSQNPRHKITKRGQNVTFRCDPISEHNRLYWYRQTLGQGPEFLTYFQNEAQLEKSRLLSDRFSAERPKGSFSTLEIQRTEQGDSAMYLCASSLGSGADNEQFFGPGTRLTVL.

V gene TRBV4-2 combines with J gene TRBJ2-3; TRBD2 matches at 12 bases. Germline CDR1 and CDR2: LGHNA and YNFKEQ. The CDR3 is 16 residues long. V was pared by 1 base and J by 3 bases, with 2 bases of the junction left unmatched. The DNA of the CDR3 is TGTGCCAGCAGCCAAGGGACTAGCGGGGTGACAGATACGCAGTATTTT. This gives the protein CASSQGTSGVTDTQYF.

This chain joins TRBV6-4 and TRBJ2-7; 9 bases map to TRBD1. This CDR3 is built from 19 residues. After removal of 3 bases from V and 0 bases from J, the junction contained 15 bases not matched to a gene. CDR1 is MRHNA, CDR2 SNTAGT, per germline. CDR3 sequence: CASSEEGTGKKSSSYEQYF. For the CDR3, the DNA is TGTGCCAGCAGTGAAGAAGGGACAGGGAAAAAAAGTAGCTCCTACGAGCAGTACTTC.

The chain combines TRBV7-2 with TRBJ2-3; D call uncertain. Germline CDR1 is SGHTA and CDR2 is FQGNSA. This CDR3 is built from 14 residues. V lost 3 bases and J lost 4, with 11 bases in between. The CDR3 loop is CASSLVLAADTQYF. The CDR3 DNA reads TGTGCCAGCAGCTTGGTGTTAGCTGCAGATACGCAGTATTTT.